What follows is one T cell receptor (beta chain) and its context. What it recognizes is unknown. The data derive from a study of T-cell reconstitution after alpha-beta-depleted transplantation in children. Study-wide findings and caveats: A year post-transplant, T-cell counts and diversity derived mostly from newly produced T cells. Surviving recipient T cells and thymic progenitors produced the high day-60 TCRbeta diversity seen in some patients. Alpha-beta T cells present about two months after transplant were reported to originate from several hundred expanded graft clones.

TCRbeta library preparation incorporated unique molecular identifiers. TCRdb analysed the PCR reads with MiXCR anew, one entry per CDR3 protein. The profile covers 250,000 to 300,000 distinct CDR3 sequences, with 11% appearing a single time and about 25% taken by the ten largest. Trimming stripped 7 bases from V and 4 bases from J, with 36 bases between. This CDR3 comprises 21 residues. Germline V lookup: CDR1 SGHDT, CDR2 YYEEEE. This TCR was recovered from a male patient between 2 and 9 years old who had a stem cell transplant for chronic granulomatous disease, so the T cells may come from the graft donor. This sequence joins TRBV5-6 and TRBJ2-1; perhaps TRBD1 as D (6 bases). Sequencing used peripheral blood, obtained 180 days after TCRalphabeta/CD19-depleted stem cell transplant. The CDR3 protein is CASLPSTQGFRGLGDYNEQFF. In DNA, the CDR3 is TGTGCCAGCCTACCTTCCACACAGGGTTTTAGGGGTTTGGGAGATTACAATGAGCAGTTCTTC.